A single sample gave rise to the 6 T cell receptor beta chains below, sequenced in a study of blood T cell repertoires in COVID-19 (dated by TCRdb to between 2020 and 2021). The library was obtained by the immunoSEQ multiplex PCR assay. Entries here come from immuneACCESS through TCRdb and include only in-frame sequences with V and J called. Some clones fail to appear in such tables; in the studies checked, an unresolved V gene covers under half of the shortfall, and the cause of the remainder is unknown. This sample comprises 90,000 to 130,000 clones, about 70% of them detected only once. The top ten clones comprise around 7.3% of the sample. Sequenced: peripheral blood. The receptors were gathered from a woman in her fifties or sixties with acute or convalescent COVID-19.

This chain joins TRBV6-6 and TRBJ2-7; 10 positions match TRBD1. The CDR3 spans 14 residues. Germline CDR1 MNHNY, CDR2 SVGAGI (reference sequence). With V trimmed by 5 bases and J by 4 bases, 5 bases remained unmatched. In DNA form, the CDR3 reads TGTGCCAGCAGTCCGACAGGGGGCAAATACGAGCAGTACTTC. Encoded protein: CASSPTGGKYEQYF.

This chain joins TRBV7-3 and TRBJ1-2; 9 positions agree with TRBD1. The CDR3 is 15 residues long. In germline, CDR1 is SGHTA, CDR2 FQGTGA. The trim removed 0 bases at V and 8 bases at J, leaving 7 bases unmatched. The CDR3 protein is CASSLTPGQGSGYTF. The CDR3 DNA reads as TGTGCCAGCAGCTTAACGCCCGGACAGGGGAGCGGCTACACCTTC.

This clone has a handful of counts. The chain links TRBV6-4 to TRBJ1-1, with D uncertain. V was pared by 8 bases and J by 4 bases, with 14 bases between. The CDR3 runs 13 residues. Germline-derived CDR1 and CDR2 are MRHNA and SNTAGT. The CDR3 nucleotides are TGTGCCAGCTCCCAAGCCCATGGCACTGAAGCTTTCTTT. Residues: CASSQAHGTEAFF.

This chain links TRBV27 with TRBJ1-6; 7 positions agree with TRBD1. CDR1 MNHEY and CDR2 SMNVEV come from the germline V gene (reference sequence). This CDR3 comprises 21 residues. Trimming cost V 2 bases and J 0 bases; bases outside gene matches: 16. The DNA of the CDR3 is TGTGCCAGCAGTTTAAAACGCGGTATGGGACAGATGAGCTCCTATAATTCACCCCTCCACTTT. Protein sequence: CASSLKRGMGQMSSYNSPLHF.

This chain connects TRBV29-1 to TRBJ2-4; 10 positions agree with TRBD2. The V gene end was trimmed by 4 bases and the J gene end by 1 base; junction bases not matched to a gene: 10. Looked up from germline, CDR1 is SQVTM and CDR2 is ANQGSEA. The CDR3 runs to 17 residues. The CDR3 DNA reads as TGCAGCGTTGTCGGTAGCGGGGGGTCCTTGGCCAAAAACATTCAGTACTTC. Protein product: CSVVGSGGSLAKNIQYF.

This clone was picked up a small number of times. The chain couples TRBV27 to TRBJ1-5; unclear D gene. Germline V gene data show CDR1 as MNHEY and CDR2 as SMNVEV (reference sequence). Between the trimmed V and J ends, which lost 1 base and 4 bases, there was a span of 5 bases. The length of the CDR3 is 13 residues. CDR3 protein: CASSLYRNQPQHF. The CDR3 coding sequence is TGTGCCAGCAGTTTATACCGGAATCAGCCCCAGCATTTT.